This T cell receptor (beta chain) stems from a study of blood T cell repertoires in COVID-19. Overall study context: Samples representing acute and convalescent COVID-19 were sourced from the United States, Italy and Spain. Nucleic acid was either cDNA or gDNA, and it came from T cells, B-cell-depleted T cells, or PBMCs.

Sequenced by immunoSEQ multiplex PCR; TCRdb stores in-frame clones only, minus some. The sample has 250,000 to 350,000 clones; 86% are singletons. The CDR3 totals 12 residues. V was clipped by 5 bases and J by 10 bases, with 14 bases between them. Germline CDR1 reads MDHEN; CDR2 reads SYDVKM. Sequencing was done on a sample of peripheral blood. The chain has TRBV28 and TRBJ1-1; D remains unclear. The TCR comes from a woman aged 45 to 65 with acute or convalescent COVID-19. CDR3 nucleotide sequence: TGTGCCAGCAGTCCCCGACTGCAAGCAGCTTTCTTT. This translates into CASSPRLQAAFF.